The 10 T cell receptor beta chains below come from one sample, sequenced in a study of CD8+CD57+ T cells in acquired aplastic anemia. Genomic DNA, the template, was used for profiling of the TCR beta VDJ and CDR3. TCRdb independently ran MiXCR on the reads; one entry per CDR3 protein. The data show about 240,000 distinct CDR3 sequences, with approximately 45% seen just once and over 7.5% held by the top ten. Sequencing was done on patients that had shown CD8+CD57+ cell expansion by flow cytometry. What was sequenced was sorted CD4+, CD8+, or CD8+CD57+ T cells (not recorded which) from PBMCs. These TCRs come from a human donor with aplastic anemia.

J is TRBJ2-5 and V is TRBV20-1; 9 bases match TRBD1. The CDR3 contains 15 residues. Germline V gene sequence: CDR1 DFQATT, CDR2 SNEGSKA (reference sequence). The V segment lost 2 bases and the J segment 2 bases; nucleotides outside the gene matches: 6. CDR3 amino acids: CSARKWDRAQETQYF. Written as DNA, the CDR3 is TGCAGTGCTAGAAAGTGGGACAGGGCGCAAGAGACCCAGTACTTC.

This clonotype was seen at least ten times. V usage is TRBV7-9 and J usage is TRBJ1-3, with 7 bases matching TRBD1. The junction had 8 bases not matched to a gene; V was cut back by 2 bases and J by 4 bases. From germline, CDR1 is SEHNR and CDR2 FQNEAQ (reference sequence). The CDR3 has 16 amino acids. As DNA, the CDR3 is TGTGCCAGCAGCTTATTCGAGACAGGGTCCGGAAACACCATATATTTT. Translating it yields CASSLFETGSGNTIYF.

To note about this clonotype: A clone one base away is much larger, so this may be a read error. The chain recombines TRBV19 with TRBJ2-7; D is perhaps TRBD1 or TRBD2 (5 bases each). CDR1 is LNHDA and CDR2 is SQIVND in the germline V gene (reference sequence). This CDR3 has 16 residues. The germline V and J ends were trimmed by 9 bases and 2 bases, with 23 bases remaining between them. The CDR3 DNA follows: TGTGCCAGCAGTCACGTACCGGGACGGCACACCTACGAGCAGTACTTC. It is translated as CASSHVPGRHTYEQYF.

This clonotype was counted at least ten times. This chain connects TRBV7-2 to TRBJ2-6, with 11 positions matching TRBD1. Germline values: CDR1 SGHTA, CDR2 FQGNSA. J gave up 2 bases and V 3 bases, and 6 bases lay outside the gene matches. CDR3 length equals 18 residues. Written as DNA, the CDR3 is TGTGCCAGCAGCTTCCCGGGACAGGGGGGAACTGGGGCCAACGTCCTGACTTTC. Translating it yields CASSFPGQGGTGANVLTF. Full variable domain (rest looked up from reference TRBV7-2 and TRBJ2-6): GAGVSQSPSNKVTEKGKDVELRCDPISGHTALYWYRQSLGQGLEFLIYFQGNSAPDKSGLPSDRFSAERTGGSVSTLTIQRTQQEDSAVYLCASSFPGQGGTGANVLTFGAGSRLTVL.

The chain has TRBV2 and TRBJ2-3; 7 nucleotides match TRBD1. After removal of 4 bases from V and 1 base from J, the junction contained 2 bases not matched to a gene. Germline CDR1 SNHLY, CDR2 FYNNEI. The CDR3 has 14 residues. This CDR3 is CASSGGTGTDTQYF. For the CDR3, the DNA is TGTGCCAGCAGTGGGGGGACAGGCACAGATACGCAGTATTTT.

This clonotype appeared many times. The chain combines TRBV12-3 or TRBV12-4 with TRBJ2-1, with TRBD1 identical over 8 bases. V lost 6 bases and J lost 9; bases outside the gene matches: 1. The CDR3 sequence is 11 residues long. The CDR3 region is CASRTGVEQFF. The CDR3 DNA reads TGTGCCAGCAGGACAGGGGTTGAGCAGTTCTTC.

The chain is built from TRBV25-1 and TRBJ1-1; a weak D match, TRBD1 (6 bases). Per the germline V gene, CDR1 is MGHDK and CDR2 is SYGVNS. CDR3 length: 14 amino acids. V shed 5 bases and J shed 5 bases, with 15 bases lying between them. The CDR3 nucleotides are TGTGCCAGCAGTCACAGGGAAGCCCCTACTGAAGCTTTCTTT. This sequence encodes CASSHREAPTEAFF.

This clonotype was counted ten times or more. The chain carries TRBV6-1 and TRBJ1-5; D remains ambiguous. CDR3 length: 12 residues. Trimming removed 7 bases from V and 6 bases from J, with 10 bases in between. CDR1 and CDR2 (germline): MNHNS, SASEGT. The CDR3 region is CASITGTQPQHF. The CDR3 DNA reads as TGTGCCAGCATAACGGGTACTCAGCCCCAGCATTTT.

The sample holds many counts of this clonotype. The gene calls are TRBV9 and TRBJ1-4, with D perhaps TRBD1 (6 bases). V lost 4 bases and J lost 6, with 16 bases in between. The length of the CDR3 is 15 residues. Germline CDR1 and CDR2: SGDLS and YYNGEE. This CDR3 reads CASSLSGRGDEKLFF. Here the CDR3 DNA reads TGTGCCAGCAGCCTCTCGGGCAGGGGTGATGAAAAACTGTTTTTT.

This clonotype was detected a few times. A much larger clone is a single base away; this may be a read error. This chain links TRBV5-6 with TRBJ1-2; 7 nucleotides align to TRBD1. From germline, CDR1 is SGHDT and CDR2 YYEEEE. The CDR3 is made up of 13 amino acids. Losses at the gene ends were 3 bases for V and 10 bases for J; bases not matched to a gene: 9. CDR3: CASSSGTVHDYTF. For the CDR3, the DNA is TGTGCCAGCAGCTCCGGGACAGTTCATGACTACACCTTC.